These 22 T cell receptor beta chains share one sample of origin, sequenced in a study of control samples from healthy donors and cancer patients. The table came from immunoSEQ multiplex PCR; TCRdb's copy has only in-frame clones and leaves some out. The repertoire holds 120,000 to 150,000 clones, with 91% as singletons. The sequenced sample was blood. Source of these receptors: a man younger than 35 in good health.

This chain connects TRBV4-2 to TRBJ2-7, with a possible D match to TRBD2 (5 bases). V lost 4 bases and J 0 bases, leaving 10 bases between the germline ends. Germline V lookup: CDR1 LGHNA, CDR2 YNFKEQ. The CDR3 has 14 residues. DNA for the CDR3: TGTGCCAGCAGCCTCTCGGGAAGCTCCTACGAGCAGTACTTC. It encodes CASSLSGSSYEQYF.

This sequence joins TRBV28 and TRBJ2-7; maybe TRBD2 (5 bases). This CDR3 contains 13 residues. V shed 5 bases and J shed 2 bases, with 10 bases lying between them. From germline, CDR1 is MDHEN and CDR2 SYDVKM. The CDR3 sequence: CASSNDGTYEQYF. The DNA of the CDR3 is TGTGCCAGCAGTAATGACGGGACCTACGAGCAGTACTTC.

The rearrangement uses TRBV11-2 and TRBJ2-2; 8 bases map to TRBD2. This CDR3 contains 15 residues. The germline CDR1 and CDR2 sequences are SGHAT and FQNNGV. J was trimmed by 5 bases and V by 5 bases; bases with no gene match: 7. The CDR3 DNA is TGTGCCAGCAGCCCCGGGGGGGCCGGGACCGGGGAGCTGTTTTTT. This sequence encodes CASSPGGAGTGELFF.

CDR3 amino acids: CASSSLYREKGTGELFF. CDR3 coding DNA: TGTGCCAGCAGCTCCTTATACAGGGAAAAAGGCACCGGGGAGCTGTTTTTT. This chain connects TRBV5-6 to TRBJ2-2; possible D gene TRBD1, 6 bases. Germline CDR1 SGHDT, CDR2 YYEEEE. The V end was cut by 3 bases, the J end by 4 bases, with 19 bases between. The CDR3 consists of 17 residues.

CDR3 sequence: CASSPGAYEQYF. In DNA form, the CDR3 reads TGTGCCAGCTCACCTGGAGCCTACGAGCAGTACTTC. V usage is TRBV18 and J usage is TRBJ2-7; D is uncertain. Trimming took off 3 bases at V and 2 bases at J, with 5 bases between the two ends. Germline V gene lookup returns CDR1 KGHSH and CDR2 LQKENI. The CDR3 length is 12 residues. Full variable domain (outside the CDR3, taken from reference TRBV18 and TRBJ2-7): NAGVMQNPRHLVRRRGQEARLRCSPMKGHSHVYWYRQLPEEGLKFMVYLQKENIIDESGMPKERFSAEFPKEGPSILRIQQVVRGDSAAYFCASSPGAYEQYFGPGTRLTVT.

The rearrangement links TRBV12-3 or TRBV12-4 to TRBJ1-5, with unresolved D. CDR3 length equals 12 residues. Trimming stripped 6 bases from V and 7 bases from J, with 10 bases between. The CDR3 region has the DNA TGTGCCAGCAGCCGTAGTTCCCAGCCCCAGCATTTT. This sequence encodes CASSRSSQPQHF.

V usage is TRBV2 and J usage is TRBJ1-1; 7 bases fit TRBD1. Looked up from germline, CDR1 is SNHLY and CDR2 is FYNNEI. V lost 7 bases and J lost 1; bases outside the gene matches: 6. This CDR3 spans 14 amino acids. The CDR3 sequence is CASTTDRRNTEAFF. As DNA, the CDR3 is TGTGCCAGCACTACGGACAGGAGGAACACTGAAGCTTTCTTT.

The chain's CDR3 is CASPPRDNYGYTF. CDR3 bases: TGTGCCAGCCCCCCCCGAGATAACTATGGCTACACCTTC. V and J are TRBV21-1 and TRBJ1-2. TRBV21-1 is a known pseudogene. The CDR3 has 13 residues.

V and J are TRBV4-3 and TRBJ2-3; TRBD2 aligns across 10 bases. The germline CDR1 and CDR2 sequences are LGHNA and YSLEER. This CDR3 comprises 19 residues. Trimming removed 0 bases from V and 3 bases from J; junction bases left unmatched: 12. The CDR3 reads CASSQDLAGGLFRTDTQYF. CDR3 sequence (DNA): TGCGCCAGCAGCCAAGACTTAGCGGGGGGTCTTTTTAGGACAGATACGCAGTATTTT.

The chain joins TRBV6-5 to TRBJ1-1; a possible D gene is TRBD1 (6 bases). Germline V CDR1 and CDR2: MNHEY, SVGAGI. The CDR3 is 15 residues long. The V end lost 5 bases, the J end lost 2 bases, and 15 bases lay between the germline ends. In DNA, the CDR3 is TGTGCCAGCAGTATCAGGGACACTTTAAACACTGAAGCTTTCTTT. This codes for CASSIRDTLNTEAFF.

The CDR3 DNA is TGTGCCAGCAGTTTATCAACTAATGAAAAACTGTTTTTT. It translates to CASSLSTNEKLFF. The chain has TRBV12-3 or TRBV12-4 and TRBJ1-4; no reliable D call. The CDR3 consists of 13 residues. V was trimmed by 2 bases and J by 0 bases, leaving 1 base between them.

The J gene is TRBJ1-1, the V gene TRBV25-1; unclear D gene. V gave up 2 bases and J gave up 5 bases, with 3 bases separating them. The germline CDR1 and CDR2 sequences are MGHDK and SYGVNS. The CDR3 extends over 11 amino acids. DNA for the CDR3: TGTGCCAGCAGTGAACGGACTGAAGCTTTCTTT. This gives the protein CASSERTEAFF.

V gene TRBV12-3 or TRBV12-4 combines with J gene TRBJ1-5; no reliable D call. The CDR3 spans 13 residues. V was shortened by 6 bases and J by 4 bases, with 10 bases between the two germline ends. The CDR3 protein is CASSLSLNQPQHF. CDR3 DNA: TGTGCCAGCAGCCTTAGCCTTAATCAGCCCCAGCATTTT.

The chain links TRBV5-1 to TRBJ2-7; 7 positions match TRBD2. J was trimmed by 3 bases and V by 4 bases; bases with no gene match: 7. The CDR3 is 14 residues long. Germline values: CDR1 SGHRS, CDR2 YFSETQ. For the CDR3, the DNA is TGCGCCAGCAGCCCGACTAGCCAAGGCTACGAGCAGTACTTC. Protein: CASSPTSQGYEQYF.

This clone was counted ten times or more. V is TRBV15 and J is TRBJ1-6, with D perhaps matching TRBD1 (5 bases). V lost 0 bases and J 10 bases, leaving 16 bases between the germline ends. The germline V gene encodes CDR1 LNHNV and CDR2 YYDKDF (reference sequence). The CDR3 sequence is 16 residues long. The CDR3 reads CATSRDRGGSGSPLHF. For the CDR3, the DNA is TGTGCCACCAGCAGAGATCGGGGGGGGTCCGGGTCACCCCTCCACTTT.

This clone was counted a single time. The chain joins TRBV5-4 to TRBJ2-7; D call uncertain. This CDR3 comprises 12 residues. V shed 0 bases and J shed 6 bases, with 7 bases lying between them. Germline CDR1 reads SGHNT; CDR2 reads YYREEE (reference sequence). CDR3 nucleotides: TGTGCCAGCAGCTTGGAATGGGGCGAGCAGTACTTC. Protein sequence: CASSLEWGEQYF.

The rearrangement links TRBV28 to TRBJ2-1; 8 bases are a match to TRBD1. From germline, CDR1 is MDHEN and CDR2 SYDVKM. The CDR3 loop spans 16 amino acids. V was pared by 3 bases and J by 8 bases, with 12 bases of the junction left unmatched. Here the CDR3 reads CASSFSFVPTGDEQFF. The CDR3, as DNA: TGTGCCAGCAGTTTTTCGTTCGTGCCGACAGGGGATGAGCAGTTCTTC.

J is TRBJ2-2 and V is TRBV30, with 9 bases fitting TRBD1. There are 14 residues in the CDR3. The V segment lost 4 bases and the J segment 5 bases; nucleotides outside the gene matches: 5. Germline V lookup: CDR1 GTSNPN, CDR2 SVGIG (reference sequence). The CDR3 bases are TGTGCCTGGATGGACAGGGGAAGGACCGGGGAGCTGTTTTTT. Its translation is CAWMDRGRTGELFF. Full variable domain (remainder filled in from reference TRBV30 and TRBJ2-2): SQTIHQWPATLVQPVGSPLSLECTVEGTSNPNLYWYRQAAGRGLQLLFYSVGIGQISSEVPQNLSASRPQDRQFILSSKKLLLSDSGFYLCAWMDRGRTGELFFGEGSRLTVL.

V is TRBV2 and J is TRBJ1-1; D remains unclear. Trimming left V 4 bases short and J 0 bases short, with 15 bases between. The CDR3 is 16 amino acids. Germline CDR1 SNHLY, CDR2 FYNNEI. The CDR3 nucleotides are TGTGCCAGCAGTGTTTACACCGGGCCTTTGAACACTGAAGCTTTCTTT. It codes for CASSVYTGPLNTEAFF. Complete variable domain (other parts from reference TRBV2 and TRBJ1-1): EPEVTQTPSHQVTQMGQEVILRCVPISNHLYFYWYRQILGQKVEFLVSFYNNEISEKSEIFDDQFSVERPDGSNFTLKIRSTKLEDSAMYFCASSVYTGPLNTEAFFGQGTRLTVV.

The rearrangement uses TRBV9 and TRBJ1-4; D perhaps matches TRBD1 (6 bases). V was trimmed by 4 bases and J by 7 bases, leaving 17 bases between them. There are 15 residues in the CDR3. Germline CDR1 reads SGDLS; CDR2 reads YYNGEE. The chain's CDR3 is CASSPRGAGSEKLFF. The CDR3 DNA reads TGTGCCAGCAGCCCCCGGGGGGCCGGGAGTGAAAAACTGTTTTTT.

The J gene is TRBJ2-1, the V gene TRBV6-6; TRBD2 agrees at 7 bases. V shed 6 bases and J 3 bases; nucleotides not matched to a gene: 11. Germline lookup yields CDR1 MNHNY and CDR2 SVGAGI (reference sequence). The CDR3 covers 16 residues. Here the CDR3 reads CASRYDWGGRYNEQFF. The CDR3 DNA follows: TGTGCCAGCAGATACGACTGGGGAGGGCGCTACAATGAGCAGTTCTTC.

The chain has TRBV12-3 or TRBV12-4 and TRBJ1-5; D remains unclear. With 6 bases removed from V and 6 bases from J, the gap between germline ends came to 12 bases. This CDR3 comprises 13 residues. Here the CDR3 reads CASRPAVGQPQHF. Written as DNA, the CDR3 is TGTGCCAGCAGGCCGGCTGTGGGTCAGCCCCAGCATTTT.